This T cell receptor beta chain was captured in a study of identical twins (dated by TCRdb to the mid-2010s). The study in broad terms: TCR alpha and beta repertoires from monozygotic twins, unrelated adults of various ages and cord blood were deep-sequenced to test whether fetal clonotypes persist. Replicate twin experiments were performed at different times using different library preparation protocols to rule out contamination.

All donors were healthy Caucasians. Three pairs of female monozygotic twins, all aged about 18 to 30 years, were included in the twin cohort. Positive isolation kits from Invitrogen were used to isolate CD4+ and CD8+ T cell populations. Library preparation employed 5' RACE. Sequencing took place on an Illumina HiSeq 2000. Template switching added a universal primer binding site, and the final cDNA carried a unique molecular identifier that allowed TCR cDNA molecules to be counted accurately. Specific primers in the conserved constant-segment region were used to synthesize first-strand cDNA for TCR alpha and beta chains. Each cDNA library was double barcoded, with a SMART-Mk sample barcode plus Illumina barcodes, to control for contamination. TruSeq adapter sequences along with Illumina sample barcodes were introduced in two successive PCR steps. Sequencing of the TCR alpha and beta cDNA libraries was done on the Illumina HiSeq platform using custom primers. The published analysis was carried out like this. MiGEC processed the raw reads to extract unique molecular identifiers, while MiXCR was used to determine the CDR3 positions. For each individual, recombination models were inferred using an EM algorithm with the repgenHMM and IGoR tools. Shared clonotypes were analyzed with the tcR package in R, and sharing was normalized by the product of cloneset sizes. To study raw recombination without the effects of thymic and clonal selection, out-of-frame nonproductive sequences were analyzed. The public reads were quality trimmed at Q25 with fastp and then assembled into clones with MiXCR by TCRdb, keeping productive beta chains. Under each unique CDR3 protein, matching rows form one entry showing the most common genes and DNA. For this entry, the V and J calls and clone size follow TCRdb and not the study's own pipeline. The sample yields 460,000 or so distinct CDR3 sequences; 11% to 15% were counted once. The top ten clones comprise about 0.52% of the sample.

Concerning this clonotype: Its specific antigen is unknown. Base qualities are not provided; no much larger clone lies one nucleotide away.

The CDR3 runs 15 amino acids, cysteine and phenylalanine included. Only the CDR3 region is kept as DNA, spanning 45 bases read in frame from base 1. Compared with germline, V lacks 1 base and J lacks 3 bases; bases without a gene match: 3. From a lookup of the germline V gene, CDR1 and CDR2 are SGHAT and FQNNGV. The study at large found these results: Invariant T cells such as MAIT and iNKT could partly confound zero-insertion analyses, although diverse VJ usage argued against such confounding for most clonotypes. Out-of-frame TCR alpha sequences shared between twins showed an excess of low generation-probability sequences compared with coincidental sharing between unrelated individuals. Fewer insertions were carried by abundant cord blood beta clonotypes, a similar but weaker trend appeared in young adult naive repertoires, and no such trend appeared in memory repertoires. Out-of-frame TCR alpha sharing in monozygotic twins was systematically underestimated by recombination models, whereas sharing between unrelated individuals was in agreement with the recombination models. Conclusions relied on cross-sectional statistical analysis, since the same donors could not be followed over many years. Excess twin sharing in beta out-of-frame sequences was weaker because fewer shared sequences lowered the signal-to-noise ratio.

These sequences were also reported in another study, on yellow fever vaccine responses in identical twins. The second study also describes: According to the authors, in identical twins the way T cells responded to vaccination appeared partly convergent and partly personalized. The study precisely tracked vaccine-responding T cell clones in identical twins.

The V and J segments used are TRBV11-2 and TRBJ2-1, and 7 junctional nucleotides match TRBD2. The receptor's source is a woman younger than 30 in good health. Sequencing was carried out using CD4+ T cells sorted from blood. CDR3 reads: CASSLGSSGYNEQFF. The sequence in DNA is TGTGCCAGCAGCTTAGGGTCTAGCGGCTACAATGAGCAGTTCTTC.